This TCR beta chain was retrieved from a study of cytomegalovirus exposure and HLA in healthy donors. Use of 60 Vbeta and 13 Jbeta primers characterized the PCR. TCRdb's table, derived via immunoSEQ multiplex PCR, lists solely in-frame clones and lacks some. Here the sample spans about 100,000 clones, 81% being singletons. A remark on this clone: What it recognizes is unknown.

CDR3 length: 15 amino acids. The V and J ends lost 3 bases and 6 bases, in that order; junction bases with no gene match: 6. Germline-derived CDR1 and CDR2 are KGHSH and LQKENI. Whole-study findings and limits: V- and J-gene trimming of TCR beta was linked (in a later analysis) to a missense DCLRE1C variant. In an earlier analysis, in around 590 donors, most V segments appeared productive either ~87% or ~30% of the time. One later analysis reportedly identified an Asian-associated ancestry cluster that showed fewer N-insertions than the roughly 620-donor mean. V segments that were indistinguishable, TRBV6-2 and TRBV6-3 among them, were omitted from analysis.

This clonotype was sampled from a woman aged 70-85 years in good health and CMV-seropositive. The V and J genes are TRBV18 and TRBJ2-7, with 12 nucleotides matching TRBD2. Sequencing was performed on PBMCs. The CDR3 bases are TGTGCCAGCTCACCCTTGACTAGCGGGAGCTCCGAGCAGTACTTC. Its protein product is CASSPLTSGSSEQYF.